The 30 T cell receptor beta chains reported below all come from one sample, sequenced in a study of blood T cell repertoires in COVID-19. Data came from immunoSEQ multiplex PCR; TCRdb stores just in-frame clones and leaves some out. The sample records fewer than 350,000 clones, under 90% being singletons. The specimen was peripheral blood. The receptors were sampled from a woman aged 60-75 years with active or convalescent COVID-19.

This chain joins TRBV30 and TRBJ1-3; no reliable D call. V lost 3 bases and J lost 1, with 19 bases in between. The CDR3 spans 17 residues. Germline V gene data show CDR1 as GTSNPN and CDR2 as SVGIG (reference sequence). For the CDR3, the DNA is TGTGCCTGGAGGCGGCCCCTCTCAGTGGAGTCTGGAAACACCATATATTTT. Residues: CAWRRPLSVESGNTIYF.

The V gene is TRBV29-1, the J gene TRBJ1-1; D may be TRBD1 (6 bases). Germline V gene sequence: CDR1 SQVTM, CDR2 ANQGSEA. With 3 bases removed from V and 4 bases from J, the gap between germline ends came to 9 bases. The CDR3 totals 12 residues. CDR3 in DNA: TGCAGCGTTGAGATACAGGGCACTGAAGCTTTCTTT. Translated, it gives CSVEIQGTEAFF.

The chain links TRBV7-7 to TRBJ2-1; 11 bases agree with TRBD2. V trimming: 5 bases; J trimming: 5 bases; junction bases outside the gene matches: 5. The CDR3 is 15 amino acids. In germline, CDR1 is SSHAT, CDR2 FNYEAQ (reference sequence). CDR3 protein: CASSVTSGANNEQFF. DNA of the CDR3: TGTGCCAGCAGCGTGACTAGCGGGGCCAACAATGAGCAGTTCTTC.

The chain combines TRBV30 with TRBJ1-2; D possibly corresponds to TRBD1 (5 bases). Germline lookup yields CDR1 GTSNPN and CDR2 SVGIG (reference sequence). The CDR3 loop spans 15 amino acids. V was pared by 0 bases and J by 4 bases, with 15 bases between. The CDR3 region is CAWSVRMQGRYGYTF. The CDR3 DNA sequence: TGTGCCTGGAGTGTACGTATGCAGGGCCGCTATGGCTACACCTTC.

V usage is TRBV7-2 and J usage is TRBJ2-5, with a weak D call TRBD1 (5 bases). CDR3 length: 14 amino acids. The V end was cut by 4 bases, the J end by 4 bases, with 13 bases between. Germline V CDR1 and CDR2: SGHTA, FQGNSA. CDR3 loop: CASSSDRRPETQYF. The CDR3 nucleotides are TGTGCCAGCAGCTCCGACAGACGGCCAGAGACCCAGTACTTC. Variable domain in full (rest from reference TRBV7-2 and TRBJ2-5): GAGVSQSPSNKVTEKGKDVELRCDPISGHTALYWYRQSLGQGLEFLIYFQGNSAPDKSGLPSDRFSAERTGGSVSTLTIQRTQQEDSAVYLCASSSDRRPETQYFGPGTRLLVL.

The chain recombines TRBV7-2 with TRBJ2-5, with TRBD2 matching over 12 bases. CDR1 is SGHTA and CDR2 is FQGNSA in the germline V gene. Losses at the gene ends were 1 base for V and 5 bases for J; bases not matched to a gene: 8. The CDR3 has 17 amino acids. CDR3 sequence (DNA): TGTGCCAGCAGCTTAGGCCGACTAGCGGGGGATTGGGAGACCCAGTACTTC. This encodes CASSLGRLAGDWETQYF. Full variable domain (remainder filled in from reference TRBV7-2 and TRBJ2-5): GAGVSQSPSNKVTEKGKDVELRCDPISGHTALYWYRQSLGQGLEFLIYFQGNSAPDKSGLPSDRFSAERTGGSVSTLTIQRTQQEDSAVYLCASSLGRLAGDWETQYFGPGTRLLVL.

V is TRBV3-1 (or the pseudogene TRBV3-2) and J is TRBJ2-7, with 10 bases fitting TRBD1. In germline, CDR1 is LGHDT, CDR2 YNNKEL (reference sequence). V trimming: 1 base; J trimming: 2 bases; junction bases outside the gene matches: 11. The CDR3 runs 18 residues. The CDR3 bases are TGTGCCAGCAGCCAAGCGCTCCAAACCGGGACAGGGGCCTACGAGCAGTACTTC. This sequence encodes CASSQALQTGTGAYEQYF.

This clone was seen a handful of times. The genes are TRBV3-1 (or the pseudogene TRBV3-2) and TRBJ1-4, with TRBD1 matching 9 bases. V lost 3 bases and J lost 4; bases outside the gene matches: 12. Germline V gene data show CDR1 as LGHDT and CDR2 as YNNKEL (reference sequence). The CDR3 has 18 amino acids. The DNA of the CDR3 is TGTGCCAGCAGCCAGTTCCGGGACAGGGTACAGGGTAATGAAAAACTGTTTTTT. Its protein product is CASSQFRDRVQGNEKLFF.

This clone was counted a single time. V usage is TRBV5-5 and J usage is TRBJ1-2; possible D gene TRBD1, 6 bases. This CDR3 is built from 15 residues. The V gene lost 4 bases and the J gene lost 2 bases, with 15 bases spanning the gap. Germline V gene lookup returns CDR1 SGHKS and CDR2 YYEKEE (reference sequence). The CDR3: CASSLGGRVNYGYTF. CDR3 nucleotide sequence: TGTGCCAGCAGCCTGGGGGGCAGAGTGAACTATGGCTACACCTTC. Supplemented by reference TRBV5-5 and TRBJ1-2, the full variable domain reads DAGVTQSPTHLIKTRGQQVTLRCSPISGHKSVSWYQQVLGQGPQFIFQYYEKEERGRGNFPDRFSARQFPNYSSELNVNALLLGDSALYLCASSLGGRVNYGYTFGSGTRLTVV.

The chain links TRBV28 to TRBJ1-2; D gene unclear. Per the germline V gene, CDR1 is MDHEN and CDR2 is SYDVKM. V shed 0 bases and J shed 5 bases, with 22 bases lying between them. The CDR3 has 18 amino acids. The CDR3 nucleotides read TGTGCCAGCAGTTTATGGGGGTCTTCGGAGGGCTTGGGGTATGGCTACACCTTC. Amino acids: CASSLWGSSEGLGYGYTF.

V is TRBV10-1 and J is TRBJ2-7, with no clear D. Germline V gene data show CDR1 as WNHNN and CDR2 as SYGVQD (reference sequence). The CDR3 is 14 residues long. Trimming removed 4 bases at V and 0 bases at J, with 10 bases between. The DNA for the CDR3 is TGCGCCAGCAGTGCTGACATTATCTCCTACGAGCAGTACTTC. Its protein is CASSADIISYEQYF.

The chain links TRBV27 to TRBJ1-2; D is uncertain. CDR1 and CDR2 from the germline V gene are MNHEY and SMNVEV (reference sequence). Trimming removed 0 bases from V and 4 bases from J, with 21 bases in between. CDR3 length: 18 residues. CDR3: CASSLSGRIPFQFYGYTF. The CDR3 DNA sequence: TGTGCCAGCAGTTTATCCGGCAGGATCCCCTTCCAGTTCTATGGCTACACCTTC.

The chain is built from TRBV4-1 and TRBJ1-2; D gene uncertain. With 3 bases removed from V and 4 bases from J, the gap between germline ends came to 9 bases. This CDR3 region has 13 residues. The germline CDR1 and CDR2 sequences are MGHRA and YSYEKL. The CDR3 spells CASSQGGGYGYTF. CDR3 nucleotides: TGCGCCAGCAGCCAGGGAGGTGGCTATGGCTACACCTTC.

The sample holds one count of this clone. Within the sample, other DNA sequences also encode this same CDR3. This chain uses TRBV6-5 with TRBJ1-5; 7 bases line up with TRBD1. The CDR3 is made up of 15 amino acids. The V gene end was trimmed by 6 bases and the J gene end by 1 base; junction bases not matched to a gene: 6. Germline V lookup: CDR1 MNHEY, CDR2 SVGAGI. CDR3 sequence (DNA): TGTGCCAGCAGCCTAGGGACAGCGAGCAATCAGCCCCAGCATTTT. It translates to CASSLGTASNQPQHF.

The chain is built from TRBV19 and TRBJ1-4; perhaps TRBD1 as D (6 bases). Germline CDR1 is LNHDA and CDR2 is SQIVND (reference sequence). Deletions cut 4 bases from V and 10 bases from J, with 16 bases between. The CDR3 spans 14 residues. In nucleotides, the CDR3 is TGTGCCAGTAGTACAGGGGTAATGATGGGAAAACTGTTTTTT. Translating it yields CASSTGVMMGKLFF.

The rearrangement links TRBV6-6 to TRBJ2-3, with TRBD2 matching over 12 bases. The V segment lost 5 bases and the J segment 0 bases; nucleotides outside the gene matches: 9. The CDR3 loop spans 18 amino acids. Germline values: CDR1 MNHNY, CDR2 SVGAGI (reference sequence). CDR3 sequence: CASSLPGLAGISTDTQYF. In DNA, the CDR3 is TGTGCCAGCAGTCTGCCCGGACTAGCGGGGATTAGCACAGATACGCAGTATTTT.

The chain employs TRBV4-1 and TRBJ1-1; D is undetermined. Germline V CDR1 and CDR2: MGHRA, YSYEKL. This CDR3 comprises 17 residues. Trimming took 1 base from V and 4 from J, leaving 19 bases between them. CDR3 loop: CASSQGPFGVIGTEAFF. CDR3 in DNA: TGCGCCAGCAGCCAAGGCCCCTTCGGGGTGATCGGCACTGAAGCTTTCTTT.

The chain recombines TRBV6-5 with TRBJ2-7; 8 positions match TRBD1. The trim removed 5 bases at V and 5 bases at J, leaving 8 bases unmatched. The V gene's germline CDR1 is MNHEY and CDR2 SVGAGI. This CDR3 comprises 14 residues. The CDR3: CASSPTGAHHEQYF. CDR3 sequence (DNA): TGTGCCAGCAGTCCGACAGGGGCCCACCACGAGCAGTACTTC.

This rearrangement joins TRBV7-2 to TRBJ2-1, with TRBD1 matching over 8 bases. The J segment lost 6 bases and the V segment lost 3 bases, leaving 7 bases of the junction unmatched. The CDR3 has 15 residues. Germline V lookup: CDR1 SGHTA, CDR2 FQGNSA. CDR3 bases: TGTGCCAGCAGCTTCGGACAGGGATTGTTCAATGAGCAGTTCTTC. Translation gives CASSFGQGLFNEQFF.

The rearrangement joins TRBV2 to TRBJ2-7, with 11 bases lining up with TRBD1. With 5 bases clipped from V and 1 base from J, the junction kept 4 bases outside the gene matches. This CDR3 comprises 15 residues. The V gene's germline CDR1 is SNHLY and CDR2 FYNNEI. CDR3 nucleotide sequence: TGTGCCAGCAGTTGGGACAGGGGGACGTCCTACGAGCAGTACTTC. This codes for CASSWDRGTSYEQYF.

The chain links TRBV9 to TRBJ2-2; TRBD1 agrees at 8 bases. The CDR3 length is 15 residues. Germline V gene lookup returns CDR1 SGDLS and CDR2 YYNGEE. Losses at the gene ends were 4 bases for V and 5 bases for J; bases not matched to a gene: 7. CDR3 protein: CASSTGQGRTGELFF. Here the CDR3 DNA reads TGTGCCAGCAGCACCGGACAGGGAAGGACCGGGGAGCTGTTTTTT.

V is TRBV4-1 and J is TRBJ1-5; 7 positions agree with TRBD1. With V trimmed by 0 bases and J by 5 bases, 7 bases remained unmatched. Germline V lookup: CDR1 MGHRA, CDR2 YSYEKL. The CDR3 is 16 amino acids. The CDR3 is CASSQDPGQVHQPQHF. DNA for the CDR3: TGCGCCAGCAGCCAAGATCCAGGACAGGTCCATCAGCCCCAGCATTTT.

The chain joins TRBV19 to TRBJ1-2, with D unclear. The germline V gene has CDR1 LNHDA and CDR2 SQIVND (reference sequence). This CDR3 region has 13 residues. Trimming left V 3 bases short and J 7 bases short, with 12 bases between. This CDR3 reads CASSMLGEVGYTF. The CDR3, as DNA: TGTGCCAGTAGTATGTTGGGTGAGGTTGGCTACACCTTC.

This clone was picked up one time. The rearrangement uses TRBV3-1 (or the pseudogene TRBV3-2) and TRBJ2-4, with D maybe TRBD1 (5 bases). The germline V gene has CDR1 LGHDT and CDR2 YNNKEL (reference sequence). This CDR3 contains 15 residues. Trimming removed 0 bases from V and 1 base from J, with 7 bases in between. DNA of the CDR3: TGTGCCAGCAGCCAAGATCACAGGGCCAAAAACATTCAGTACTTC. Its translation: CASSQDHRAKNIQYF.

V and J are TRBV28 and TRBJ1-3; tentatively, D is TRBD1 (5 bases). Germline V gene sequence: CDR1 MDHEN, CDR2 SYDVKM. V was clipped by 3 bases and J by 4 bases, with 10 bases between them. This CDR3 comprises 14 residues. The CDR3 DNA reads as TGTGCCAGCAGTTTCAGGGTGAAAGGAAACACCATATATTTT. Encoded protein: CASSFRVKGNTIYF.

J is TRBJ1-5 and V is TRBV18; 7 positions match TRBD1. The CDR3 sequence is 15 residues long. With 5 bases clipped from V and 1 base from J, the junction kept 5 bases outside the gene matches. Per germline, CDR1 KGHSH and CDR2 LQKENI. The CDR3 is CASSFDRDSNQPQHF. The CDR3 bases are TGTGCCAGCTCATTTGACAGGGACAGCAATCAGCCCCAGCATTTT.

Only one count was recorded for this clone. The CDR3 protein is CASSLGPALKYNEQFF. CDR3 bases: TGTGCCAGCAGCTTAGGGCCCGCATTAAAATACAATGAGCAGTTCTTC. This rearrangement joins TRBV7-3 to TRBJ2-1, with unresolved D. Trimming took 2 bases from V and 4 from J, leaving 15 bases between them. This CDR3 comprises 16 residues. Germline V gene data show CDR1 as SGHTA and CDR2 as FQGTGA.

This chain links TRBV2 with TRBJ1-2, with 7 bases aligning to TRBD1. Germline V gene sequence: CDR1 SNHLY, CDR2 FYNNEI. CDR3 length equals 13 residues. Trimming cost V 3 bases and J 7 bases; bases outside gene matches: 5. CDR3 nucleotides: TGTGCCAGCAGTGAGACAGGGCTAGGTGGCTACACCTTC. It is translated as CASSETGLGGYTF.

The chain has TRBV11-2 and TRBJ2-5; D is perhaps TRBD2 (5 bases). Germline-derived CDR1 and CDR2 are SGHAT and FQNNGV. The CDR3 contains 15 residues. V was cut by 5 bases and J by 2 bases, with 15 bases left in between. In DNA, the CDR3 is TGTGCCAGCAGCACCCCGGACTGGAGTCAAGAGACCCAGTACTTC. Its protein is CASSTPDWSQETQYF.

The chain joins TRBV7-2 to TRBJ2-5, with D maybe TRBD2 (6 bases). V lost 2 bases, J lost 7 bases, and 11 bases lay in between. This CDR3 spans 13 amino acids. Germline CDR1 is SGHTA and CDR2 is FQGNSA. The CDR3 loop is CASSLNGGGTQYF. The CDR3 coding sequence is TGTGCCAGCAGCTTAAACGGGGGAGGGACCCAGTACTTC.